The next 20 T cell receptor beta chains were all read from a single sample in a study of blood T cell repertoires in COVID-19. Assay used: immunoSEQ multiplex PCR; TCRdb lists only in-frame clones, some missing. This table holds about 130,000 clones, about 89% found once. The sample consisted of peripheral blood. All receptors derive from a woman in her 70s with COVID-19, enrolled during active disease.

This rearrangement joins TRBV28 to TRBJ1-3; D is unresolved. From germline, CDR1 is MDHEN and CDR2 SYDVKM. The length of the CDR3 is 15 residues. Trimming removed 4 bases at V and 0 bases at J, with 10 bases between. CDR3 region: CASSSSGYSGNTIYF. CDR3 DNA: TGTGCCAGCAGTTCCTCAGGATACTCTGGAAACACCATATATTTT. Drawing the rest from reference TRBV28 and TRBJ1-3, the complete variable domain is DVKVTQSSRYLVKRTGEKVFLECVQDMDHENMFWYRQDPGLGLRLIYFSYDVKMKEKGDIPEGYSVSREKKERFSLILESASTNQTSMYLCASSSSGYSGNTIYFGEGSWLTVV.

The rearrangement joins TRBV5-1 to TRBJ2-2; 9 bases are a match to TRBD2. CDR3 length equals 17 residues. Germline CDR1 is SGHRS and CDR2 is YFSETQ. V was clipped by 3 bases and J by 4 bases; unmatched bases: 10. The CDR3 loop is CASSYSAGGPSTGELFF. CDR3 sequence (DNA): TGCGCCAGCAGCTACTCAGCGGGGGGCCCGTCCACCGGGGAGCTGTTTTTT. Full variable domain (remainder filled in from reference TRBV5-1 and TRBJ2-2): KAGVTQTPRYLIKTRGQQVTLSCSPISGHRSVSWYQQTPGQGLQFLFEYFSETQRNKGNFPGRFSGRQFSNSRSEMNVSTLELGDSALYLCASSYSAGGPSTGELFFGEGSRLTVL.

The CDR3 spells CASSAQGSNQPQHF. The DNA for the CDR3 is TGTGCCAGCAGTGCACAGGGGAGTAATCAGCCCCAGCATTTT. The chain has TRBV2 and TRBJ1-5, with 7 bases identical to TRBD1. The V segment lost 4 bases and the J segment 4 bases; nucleotides outside the gene matches: 4. Germline CDR1 reads SNHLY; CDR2 reads FYNNEI. CDR3 size: 14 residues.

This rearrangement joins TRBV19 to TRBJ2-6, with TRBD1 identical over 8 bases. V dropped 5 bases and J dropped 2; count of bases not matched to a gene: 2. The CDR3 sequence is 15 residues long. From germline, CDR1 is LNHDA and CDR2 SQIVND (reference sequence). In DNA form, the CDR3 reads TGTGCCAGTAGTCAGGGGGCGGCTGGGGCCAACGTCCTGACTTTC. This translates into CASSQGAAGANVLTF.

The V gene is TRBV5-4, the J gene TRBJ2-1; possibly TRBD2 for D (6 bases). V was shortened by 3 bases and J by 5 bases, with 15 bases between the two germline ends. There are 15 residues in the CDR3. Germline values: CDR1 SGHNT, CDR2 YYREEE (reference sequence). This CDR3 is CASSYGAGGNNEQFF. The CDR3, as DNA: TGTGCCAGCAGCTACGGGGCGGGCGGGAACAATGAGCAGTTCTTC.

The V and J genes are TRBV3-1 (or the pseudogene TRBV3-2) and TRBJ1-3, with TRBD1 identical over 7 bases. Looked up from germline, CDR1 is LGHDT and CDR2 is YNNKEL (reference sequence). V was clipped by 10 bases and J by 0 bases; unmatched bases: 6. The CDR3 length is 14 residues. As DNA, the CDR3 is TGTGCCACACGGGACAGCAGCTCTGGAAACACCATATATTTT. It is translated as CATRDSSSGNTIYF.

CDR3 sequence reads: CASQGGPGNSPLHF. The CDR3 nucleotides read TGTGCCAGCCAGGGGGGTCCGGGGAATTCACCCCTCCACTTT. The chain has TRBV28 and TRBJ1-6; TRBD1 aligns across 7 bases. The CDR3 is 14 amino acids. CDR1 and CDR2 from the germline V gene are MDHEN and SYDVKM. Germline trimming cut 8 bases from V and 7 bases from J; bases unmatched to any gene: 8.

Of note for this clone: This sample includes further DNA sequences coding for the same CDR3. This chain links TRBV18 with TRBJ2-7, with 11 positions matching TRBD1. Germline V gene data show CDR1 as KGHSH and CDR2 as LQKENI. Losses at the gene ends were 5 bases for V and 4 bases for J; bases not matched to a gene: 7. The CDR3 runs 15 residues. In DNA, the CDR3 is TGTGCCAGCTCAACCACCGGGACAGGGGGTTACGAGCAGTACTTC. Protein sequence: CASSTTGTGGYEQYF.

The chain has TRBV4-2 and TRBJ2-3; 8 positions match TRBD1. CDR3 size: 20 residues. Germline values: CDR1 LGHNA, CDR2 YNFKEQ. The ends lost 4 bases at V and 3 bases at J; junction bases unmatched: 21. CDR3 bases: TGTGCCAGCAGCCGGGGGGAGGCGACAGGGGATTTATTGAGGACAGATACGCAGTATTTT. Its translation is CASSRGEATGDLLRTDTQYF.

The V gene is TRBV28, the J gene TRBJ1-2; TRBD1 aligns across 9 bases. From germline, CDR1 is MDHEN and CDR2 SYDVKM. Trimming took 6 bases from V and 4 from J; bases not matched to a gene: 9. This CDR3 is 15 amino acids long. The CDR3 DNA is TGTGCCAGCAGACCCGGGACAGGGCTTTTCTATGGCTACACCTTC. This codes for CASRPGTGLFYGYTF.

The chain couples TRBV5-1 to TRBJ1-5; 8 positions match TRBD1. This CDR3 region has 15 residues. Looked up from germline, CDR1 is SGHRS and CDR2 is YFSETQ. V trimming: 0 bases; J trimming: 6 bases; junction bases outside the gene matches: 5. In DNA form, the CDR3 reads TGCGCCAGCAGCTTGGAAGGACAGGGCGGTCAGCCCCAGCATTTT. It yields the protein CASSLEGQGGQPQHF.

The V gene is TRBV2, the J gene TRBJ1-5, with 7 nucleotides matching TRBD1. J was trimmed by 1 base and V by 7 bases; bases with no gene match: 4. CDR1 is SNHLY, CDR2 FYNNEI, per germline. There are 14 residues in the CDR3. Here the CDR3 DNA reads TGTGCCAGCAAGACAGGGACGAGCAATCAGCCCCAGCATTTT. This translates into CASKTGTSNQPQHF.

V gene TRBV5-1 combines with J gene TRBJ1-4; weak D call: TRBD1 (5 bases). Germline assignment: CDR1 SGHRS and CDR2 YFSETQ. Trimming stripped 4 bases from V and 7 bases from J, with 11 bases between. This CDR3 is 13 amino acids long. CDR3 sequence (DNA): TGCGCCAGCAGCGGCCACACAGGTGAAAAACTGTTTTTT. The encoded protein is CASSGHTGEKLFF.

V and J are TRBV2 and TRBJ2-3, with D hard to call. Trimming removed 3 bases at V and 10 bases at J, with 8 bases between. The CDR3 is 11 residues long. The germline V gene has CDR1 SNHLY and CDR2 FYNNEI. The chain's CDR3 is CASSENSPQYF. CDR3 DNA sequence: TGTGCCAGCAGTGAGAACTCACCGCAGTATTTT.

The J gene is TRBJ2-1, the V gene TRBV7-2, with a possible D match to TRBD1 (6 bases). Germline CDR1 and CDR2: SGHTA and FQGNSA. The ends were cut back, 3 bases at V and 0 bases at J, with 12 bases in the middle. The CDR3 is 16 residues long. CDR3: CASSLLGTSSYNEQFF. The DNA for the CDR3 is TGTGCCAGCAGCTTGCTCGGGACAAGCTCCTACAATGAGCAGTTCTTC.

CDR3 loop: CASSLGEREKLFF. CDR3 nucleotides: TGTGCCAGCAGCTTGGGGGAGCGTGAAAAACTGTTTTTT. The chain joins TRBV5-6 to TRBJ1-4, with D unresolved. CDR1 is SGHDT and CDR2 is YYEEEE in the germline V gene. V lost 0 bases and J 7 bases, leaving 7 bases between the germline ends. This CDR3 is 13 amino acids long. The whole variable domain, filled in from reference TRBV5-6 and TRBJ1-4, reads DAGVTQSPTHLIKTRGQQVTLRCSPKSGHDTVSWYQQALGQGPQFIFQYYEEEERQRGNFPDRFSGHQFPNYSSELNVNALLLGDSALYLCASSLGEREKLFFGSGTQLSVL.

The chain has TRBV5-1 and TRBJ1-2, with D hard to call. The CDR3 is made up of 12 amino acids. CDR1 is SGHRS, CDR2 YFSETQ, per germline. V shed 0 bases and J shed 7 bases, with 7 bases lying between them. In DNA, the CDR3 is TGCGCCAGCAGCTTGGATCCCTCTGGCTACACCTTC. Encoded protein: CASSLDPSGYTF. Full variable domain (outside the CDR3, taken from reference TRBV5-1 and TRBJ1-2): KAGVTQTPRYLIKTRGQQVTLSCSPISGHRSVSWYQQTPGQGLQFLFEYFSETQRNKGNFPGRFSGRQFSNSRSEMNVSTLELGDSALYLCASSLDPSGYTFGSGTRLTVV.

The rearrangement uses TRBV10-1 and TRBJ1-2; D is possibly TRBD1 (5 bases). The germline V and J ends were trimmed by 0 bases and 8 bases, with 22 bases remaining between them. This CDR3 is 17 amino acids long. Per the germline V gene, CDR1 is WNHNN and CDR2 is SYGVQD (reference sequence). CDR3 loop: CASSESFMYAGGDGYTF. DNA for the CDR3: TGCGCCAGCAGTGAGTCGTTCATGTACGCGGGGGGGGACGGCTACACCTTC.

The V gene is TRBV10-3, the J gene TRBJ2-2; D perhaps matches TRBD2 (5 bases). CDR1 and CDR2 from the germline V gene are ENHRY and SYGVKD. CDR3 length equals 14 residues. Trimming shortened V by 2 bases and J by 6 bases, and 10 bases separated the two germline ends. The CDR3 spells CAISETRSAGELFF. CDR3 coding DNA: TGTGCCATCAGTGAGACTAGATCTGCCGGGGAGCTGTTTTTT.

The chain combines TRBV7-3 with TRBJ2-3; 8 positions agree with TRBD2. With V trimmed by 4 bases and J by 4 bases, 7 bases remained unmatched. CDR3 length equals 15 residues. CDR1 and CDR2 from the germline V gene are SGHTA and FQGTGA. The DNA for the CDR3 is TGTGCCAGCAGCTCGGGACTAGGAGGACCAGATACGCAGTATTTT. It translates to CASSSGLGGPDTQYF.